The 9 T cell receptor beta chains given below trace back to one sample, sequenced in a study of T-cell memory formation after mild COVID-19. In TCRdb, the 5' RACE reads were re-called with MiXCR into one record per CDR3 protein. The sample lists about 270,000 distinct CDR3 sequences; roughly 17% were seen once. Sequenced input: PBMCs or a T cell subset sorted from them (not recorded which). The receptors here all came from a man aged 18 to 30 who had mild COVID-19 (a few samples of this study predate the infection). Cell type and time point are not known.

This clonotype appeared many times. The V gene is TRBV7-9, the J gene TRBJ2-3; D unresolved. The germline gives CDR1 SEHNR, CDR2 FQNEAQ (reference sequence). This CDR3 comprises 13 residues. Trimming left V 4 bases short and J 4 bases short, with 9 bases between. In nucleotides, the CDR3 is TGTGCCAGCAGCTCCCGGACGGCAGATACGCAGTATTTT. Translating gives CASSSRTADTQYF.

This clonotype was counted only a few times. The chain couples TRBV12-3 or TRBV12-4 to TRBJ1-1, with a tentative D call TRBD1 (5 bases). This CDR3 is 15 amino acids long. Trimming stripped 3 bases from V and 5 bases from J, with 16 bases between. CDR3 bases: TGTGCCAGCAGTTTGAGTTCAGAGGGGATGACTGAAGCTTTCTTT. Translating it yields CASSLSSEGMTEAFF.

The gene calls are TRBV7-2 and TRBJ1-5; TRBD1 might be the D (5 bases). CDR3 length: 14 residues. Germline loops: CDR1 SGHTA, CDR2 FQGNSA. Trimming removed 2 bases at V and 11 bases at J, with 16 bases between. CDR3 DNA sequence: TGTGCCAGCAGCTTACACGGGGGTGAACAGTCCCAGCATTTT. It translates to CASSLHGGEQSQHF.

The genes are TRBV18 and TRBJ2-4; D remains unclear. The germline gives CDR1 KGHSH, CDR2 LQKENI. V was shortened by 6 bases and J by 16 bases, with 19 bases between the two germline ends. The CDR3 runs to 12 residues. CDR3 in DNA: TGTGCCAGCTCCCTCGGTGGCAGCAGTTTTTACTTC. As protein: CASSLGGSSFYF.

This clonotype was counted a few times. The rearrangement links TRBV7-2 to TRBJ2-7, with 8 bases matching TRBD1. The CDR3 totals 15 residues. CDR1 is SGHTA and CDR2 is FQGNSA in the germline V gene. After removal of 1 base from V and 2 bases from J, the junction contained 4 bases not matched to a gene. The CDR3 reads CASSLEAGGPYEQYF. CDR3 DNA: TGTGCCAGCAGCTTAGAGGCAGGGGGCCCCTACGAGCAGTACTTC.

The chain joins TRBV6-5 to TRBJ2-3; TRBD2 aligns across 8 bases. Germline V lookup: CDR1 MNHEY, CDR2 SVGAGI. The CDR3 sequence is 15 residues long. Trimming at V came to 7 bases and at J to 3 bases, leaving 9 bases not matched to a gene. The CDR3 bases are TGTGCCAGCACCCCCGGCGGCGGGGGGACAGATACGCAGTATTTT. This codes for CASTPGGGGTDTQYF.

This clonotype came up once. The V call is TRBV10-2, the J call TRBJ2-5, with D perhaps matching TRBD1 (6 bases). Germline lookup yields CDR1 WSHSY and CDR2 SAAADI. The CDR3 consists of 15 residues. Trimming shortened V by 8 bases and J by 3 bases, and 19 bases separated the two germline ends. The CDR3 spells CASGSWDKAEETQYF. The DNA for the CDR3 is TGCGCCAGCGGTAGCTGGGACAAGGCAGAAGAGACCCAGTACTTC.

This clonotype occurred a few times. The J gene is TRBJ1-5, the V gene TRBV11-2, with no clear D. V lost 1 base and J 4 bases, leaving 11 bases between the germline ends. The germline V gene has CDR1 SGHAT and CDR2 FQNNGV. The CDR3 is 15 residues long. DNA of the CDR3: TGTGCCAGCAGCTTAGTGGGGATGAGAAATCAGCCCCAGCATTTT. Translation gives CASSLVGMRNQPQHF.

This clonotype was observed a few times. The V gene is TRBV7-9, the J gene TRBJ2-1; D is ambiguous. This CDR3 has 12 amino acids. CDR1 is SEHNR, CDR2 FQNEAQ, per germline (reference sequence). Trimming left V 5 bases short and J 9 bases short, with 11 bases between. The CDR3 DNA sequence: TGTGCCAGCAGCCCCCGTGTGTTTGAGCAGTTCTTC. Translating it yields CASSPRVFEQFF.